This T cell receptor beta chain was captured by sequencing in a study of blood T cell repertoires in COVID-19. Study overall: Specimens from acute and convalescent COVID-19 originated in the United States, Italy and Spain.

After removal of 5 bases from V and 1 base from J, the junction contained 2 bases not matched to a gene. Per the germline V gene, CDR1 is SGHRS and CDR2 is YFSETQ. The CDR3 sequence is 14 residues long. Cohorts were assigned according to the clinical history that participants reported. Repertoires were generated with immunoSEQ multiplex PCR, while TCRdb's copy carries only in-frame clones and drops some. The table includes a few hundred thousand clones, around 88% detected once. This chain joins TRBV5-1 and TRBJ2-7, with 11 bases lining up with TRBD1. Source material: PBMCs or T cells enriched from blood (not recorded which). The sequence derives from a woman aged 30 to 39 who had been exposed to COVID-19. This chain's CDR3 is CASSGQGASYEQYF. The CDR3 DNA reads TGCGCCAGCAGTGGACAGGGGGCTTCCTACGAGCAGTACTTC.